This TCR beta chain was identified in a study of blood T cell repertoires in COVID-19. Study details: Acute and convalescent COVID-19 samples came from the United States, Italy and Spain.

Authors' methods: Amplifying reference gene primers gave estimates of nucleated cell counts. TCRdb's copy holds only in-frame clones and misses some; the assay was immunoSEQ multiplex PCR. Clone size and V and J calls were adopted from that table, with D and trimming inferred from the DNA. In the table there are under 250,000 clones, roughly 80% of which are singletons. Trimming took 4 bases from V and 3 from J, leaving 4 bases between them. The CDR3 runs to 11 residues. Germline assignment: CDR1 SGHKS and CDR2 YYEKEE (reference sequence). This clone has more than one count but fewer than ten. The TCR was taken from a woman older than 75 with acute or convalescent COVID-19. The chain uses TRBV5-5 and TRBJ2-5; D not certain. The sample was peripheral blood. This chain's CDR3 is CASSLKETQYF. The CDR3 DNA reads TGTGCCAGCAGCCTAAAAGAGACCCAGTACTTC.